These 12 T cell receptor beta chains originate from one sample sequenced in a study of tumour-infiltrating T cells in Burkitt lymphoma. Clones were read by immunoSEQ multiplex PCR, and TCRdb kept only the in-frame ones, dropping some. The sample lists 500 to 650 clones, around 10% seen once, with about a fifth in the top ten. The sample taken for sequencing was tumor tissue. These receptors were obtained from a human donor with diffuse large B-cell lymphoma. Some clones in this sample may be carry-over from other donors' samples.

This clone was seen a few times. Given the absence of the conserved phenylalanine or tryptophan at the CDR3 end, a read error is likely. No DNA is shown, since the ends of the CDR3 on it are uncertain; the CDR3 is the one TCRdb lists. The CDR3 spells CASSEGWGTADPS. The V and J genes are TRBV6-1 and TRBJ1-1. In germline, CDR1 is MNHNS, CDR2 SASEGT. With termini counted, the CDR3 has 13 amino acids.

In this sample, this clone turned up a few times. The gene calls are TRBV4-1 and TRBJ2-1; TRBD2 might be the D (6 bases). Germline values: CDR1 MGHRA, CDR2 YSYEKL. Trimming took 3 bases from V and 8 from J, leaving 17 bases between them. This CDR3 is 15 amino acids long. CDR3 amino acids: CASSQGRRDGHEQFF. For the CDR3, the DNA is TGCGCCAGCAGCCAGGGGCGGCGGGATGGGCATGAGCAGTTCTTC.

This clone rates as large (0.1 to 1%). J is TRBJ2-1 and V is TRBV10-3; 7 bases agree with TRBD2. Germline V gene sequence: CDR1 ENHRY, CDR2 SYGVKD. The J segment lost 2 bases and the V segment lost 4 bases, leaving 11 bases of the junction unmatched. The CDR3 extends over 17 amino acids. In nucleotides, the CDR3 is TGTGCCATCAGTGGACTAGGAAGGGGAGGGACCTACAATGAGCAGTTCTTC. As protein: CAISGLGRGGTYNEQFF.

V gene TRBV7-2 combines with J gene TRBJ1-1; no reliable D call. Looked up from germline, CDR1 is SGHTA and CDR2 is FQGNSA. Trimming left V 4 bases short and J 2 bases short, with 11 bases between. The CDR3 contains 14 residues. CDR3 residues: CASSSDVFNTEAFF. DNA for the CDR3: TGTGCCAGCAGCTCTGACGTTTTTAACACTGAAGCTTTCTTT. The full variable domain, its missing parts supplied by reference TRBV7-2 and TRBJ1-1, is GAGVSQSPSNKVTEKGKDVELRCDPISGHTALYWYRQSLGQGLEFLIYFQGNSAPDKSGLPSDRFSAERTGGSVSTLTIQRTQQEDSAVYLCASSSDVFNTEAFFGQGTRLTVV.

CDR3 nucleotide sequence: TGTGCCAGCAGCTTAGACGCCGGGAATACATATGGCTACACCTTC. Its translation: CASSLDAGNTYGYTF. V usage is TRBV7-6 and J usage is TRBJ1-2; D ambiguous. CDR1 and CDR2 from the germline V gene are SGHVS and FNYEAQ. V dropped 1 base and J dropped 5 bases, with 14 bases sitting between them. This CDR3 is 15 amino acids long.

The V and J genes are TRBV5-1 and TRBJ2-3; TRBD2 matches 8 bases. The germline V gene encodes CDR1 SGHRS and CDR2 YFSETQ. The length of the CDR3 is 15 residues. Losses at the gene ends were 0 bases for V and 3 bases for J; bases not matched to a gene: 3. This CDR3 is CASSLEVAGTDTQYF. The DNA for the CDR3 is TGCGCCAGCAGCTTGGAAGTAGCGGGGACAGATACGCAGTATTTT.

This chain joins TRBV6-1 and TRBJ1-3; 10 bases are a match to TRBD1. This CDR3 region has 15 residues. Germline CDR1 is MNHNS and CDR2 is SASEGT. After removal of 6 bases from V and 2 bases from J, the junction contained 4 bases not matched to a gene. CDR3: CASSGTGAAGNTIYF. The CDR3 DNA follows: TGTGCCAGCAGCGGGACAGGGGCGGCTGGAAACACCATATATTTT.

This clone turned up a few times. This chain connects TRBV9 to TRBJ2-7, with D maybe TRBD1 (7 bases). This CDR3 has 14 residues. Trimming took 0 bases from V and 4 from J, leaving 11 bases between them. The germline gives CDR1 SGDLS, CDR2 YYNGEE. In DNA, the CDR3 is TGTGCCAGCAGCGTAGAATCAGGGGGGTACGAGCAGTACTTC. Its protein product is CASSVESGGYEQYF.

This clone was seen more than once but under ten times. The chain joins TRBV6-5 to TRBJ2-7, with D possibly matching TRBD1 (6 bases). The germline V gene encodes CDR1 MNHEY and CDR2 SVGAGI. The ends were cut back, 5 bases at V and 2 bases at J, with 13 bases in the middle. CDR3 length equals 14 residues. DNA for the CDR3: TGTGCCAGCAGTCCTGACAGGATCGCCTACGAGCAGTACTTC. It yields the protein CASSPDRIAYEQYF.

This clone was seen only a few times. One end of the junction fails to match germline, which may point to a read error. V usage is TRBV20-1 and J usage is TRBJ2-5, with TRBD2 as a possible D gene (5 bases). Germline CDR1 reads DFQATT; CDR2 reads SNEGSKA (reference sequence). CDR3 length: 10 amino acids. The DNA of the CDR3 is TGCAGTGTTAGAGGGGAGACCCAGTACTTC. Residues: CSVRGETQYF.

The table lists this clone with a few counts. This sequence joins TRBV9 and TRBJ1-4; 9 bases are shared with TRBD1. Trimming removed 4 bases from V and 8 bases from J; junction bases left unmatched: 12. Germline CDR1 is SGDLS and CDR2 is YYNGEE. The CDR3 extends over 16 amino acids. The CDR3 DNA reads TGTGCCAGCAGCCGACCCAGCGGGACAGGGTTAGAAAAACTGTTTTTT. Protein sequence: CASSRPSGTGLEKLFF.

The chain couples TRBV5-1 to TRBJ2-2; TRBD1 is a possible D gene (5 bases). The germline CDR1 and CDR2 sequences are SGHRS and YFSETQ. The V end lost 7 bases, the J end lost 3 bases, and 13 bases lay between the germline ends. This CDR3 spans 14 amino acids. In DNA form, the CDR3 reads TGCGCCAGCCGTTGGCAGGGCGACACCGGGGAGCTGTTTTTT. Translated, it gives CASRWQGDTGELFF.